The clone carrying this T cell receptor beta chain was observed a few times. What it recognizes is unknown. This sample was taken from a study of T-cell reconstitution after alpha-beta-depleted transplantation in children. Study-wide points: Alpha-beta T cells about two months after transplant reportedly derived from several hundred expanded graft clones. T-cell counts and diversity at one year post-transplant came mainly from newly produced T cells. Surviving recipient T cells and thymic progenitors accounted for the high day-60 TCRbeta diversity observed in some patients.

Preparation of the TCRbeta library used unique molecular identifiers. MiXCR was run by TCRdb on the PCR reads, yielding one entry per CDR3 protein. The table has about a million distinct CDR3 sequences, roughly 29% seen once; the top ten hold roughly 27%. V was shortened by 2 bases and J by 0 bases, with 1 base between the two germline ends. The CDR3 spans 12 residues. Germline loops: CDR1 ENHRY, CDR2 SYGVKD. This sequence joins TRBV10-3 and TRBJ2-5; D remains ambiguous. The material sequenced was PBMCs, mostly from graft donor cells, taken 360 days after TCRalphabeta/CD19-depleted stem cell transplant. The receptor was derived from a boy less than two years old who had a stem cell transplant for SCID, so the T cells may come from the graft donor. CDR3 amino acids: CAISENQETQYF. The CDR3 DNA reads TGTGCCATCAGTGAGAACCAAGAGACCCAGTACTTC.